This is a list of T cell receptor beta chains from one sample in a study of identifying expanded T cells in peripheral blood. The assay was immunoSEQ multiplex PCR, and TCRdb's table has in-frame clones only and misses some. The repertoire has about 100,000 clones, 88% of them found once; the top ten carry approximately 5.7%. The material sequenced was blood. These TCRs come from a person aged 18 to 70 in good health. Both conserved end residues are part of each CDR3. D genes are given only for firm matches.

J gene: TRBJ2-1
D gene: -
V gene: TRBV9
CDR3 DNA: TGTGCCAGCAGCGTAGTGGGACTCTCCTACAATGAGCAGTTCTTC
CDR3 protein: CASSVVGLSYNEQFF

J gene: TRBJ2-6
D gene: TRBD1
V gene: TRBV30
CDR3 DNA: TGTGCCTGGTCGGGACAGGGGAAAGCGTTTGGGGCCAACGTCCTGACTTTC
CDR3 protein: CAWSGQGKAFGANVLTF

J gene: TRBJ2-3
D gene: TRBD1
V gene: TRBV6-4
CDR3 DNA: TGTGCCAGCAGTCACGACAGGGCCACAGATACGCAGTATTTT
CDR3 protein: CASSHDRATDTQYF

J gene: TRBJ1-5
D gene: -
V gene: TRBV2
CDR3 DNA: TGTGCCAGCAGTGAAGAAAGGGGTCGGCAGCCCCAGCATTTT
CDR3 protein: CASSEERGRQPQHF

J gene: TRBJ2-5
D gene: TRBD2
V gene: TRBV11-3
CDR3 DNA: TGTGCCAGCAGCCCTCGGGGGGGGCTTGGGACCCAGTACTTC
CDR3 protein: CASSPRGGLGTQYF

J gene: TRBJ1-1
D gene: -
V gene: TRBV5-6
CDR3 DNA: TGTGCCAGCAGCTCGATACAAAGTATGAACACTGAAGCTTTCTTT
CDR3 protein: CASSSIQSMNTEAFF

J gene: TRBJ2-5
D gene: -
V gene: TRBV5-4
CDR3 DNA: TGTGCCAGCAGCTTGGGAGGGGGGGTCCAAGAGACCCAGTACTTC
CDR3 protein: CASSLGGGVQETQYF

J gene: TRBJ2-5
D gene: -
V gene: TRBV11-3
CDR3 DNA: TGTGCCAGCAGCCCCGACAGCGGGCGACAAGAGACCCAGTACTTC
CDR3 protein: CASSPDSGRQETQYF

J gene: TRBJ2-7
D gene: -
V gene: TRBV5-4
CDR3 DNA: TGTGCCAGCAGCCCGGGGGGCGGGACAGCTTCCTACGAGCAGTACTTC
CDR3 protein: CASSPGGGTASYEQYF

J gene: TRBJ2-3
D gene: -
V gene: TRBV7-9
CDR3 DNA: TGTGCCAGCAGCGACAAAGGGGGTGATACGCAGTATTTT
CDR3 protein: CASSDKGGDTQYF

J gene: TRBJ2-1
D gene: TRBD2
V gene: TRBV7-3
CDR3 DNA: TGTGCCAGCAGCTTCAGACTAGCGGGAGGGGGCGATGAGCAGTTCTTC
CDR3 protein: CASSFRLAGGGDEQFF

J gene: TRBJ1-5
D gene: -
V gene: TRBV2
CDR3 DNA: TGTGCCAGCAGTGAGGAGAGGGAACGGCCCCAGCATTTT
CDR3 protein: CASSEERERPQHF